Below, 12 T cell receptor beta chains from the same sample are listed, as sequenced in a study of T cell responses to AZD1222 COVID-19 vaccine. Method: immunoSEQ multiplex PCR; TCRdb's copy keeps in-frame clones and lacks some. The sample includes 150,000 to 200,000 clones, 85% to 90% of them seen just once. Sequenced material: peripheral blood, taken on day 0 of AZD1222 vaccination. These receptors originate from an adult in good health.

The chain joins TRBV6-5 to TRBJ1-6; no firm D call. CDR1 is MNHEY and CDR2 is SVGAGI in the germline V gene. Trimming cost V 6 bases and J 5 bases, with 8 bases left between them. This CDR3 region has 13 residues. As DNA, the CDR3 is TGTGCCAGCAGGGAGTATGATAATTCACCCCTCCACTTT. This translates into CASREYDNSPLHF.

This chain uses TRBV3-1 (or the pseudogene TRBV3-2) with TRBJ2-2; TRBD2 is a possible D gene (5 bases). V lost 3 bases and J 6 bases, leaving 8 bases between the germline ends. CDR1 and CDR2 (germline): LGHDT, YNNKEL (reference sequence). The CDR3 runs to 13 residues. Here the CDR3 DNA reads TGTGCCAGCAGCCAGAGCGGCCCCGGGGAGCTGTTTTTT. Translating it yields CASSQSGPGELFF.

The CDR3 region has the DNA TGCAGCGTCGTGAAAAGGGAGTCAGCACCAAACTATGGCTACACCTTC. This translates into CSVVKRESAPNYGYTF. The rearrangement joins TRBV29-1 to TRBJ1-2; D is undetermined. V was cut by 6 bases and J by 2 bases, with 22 bases left in between. Germline V gene sequence: CDR1 SQVTM, CDR2 ANQGSEA. The CDR3 length is 16 residues.

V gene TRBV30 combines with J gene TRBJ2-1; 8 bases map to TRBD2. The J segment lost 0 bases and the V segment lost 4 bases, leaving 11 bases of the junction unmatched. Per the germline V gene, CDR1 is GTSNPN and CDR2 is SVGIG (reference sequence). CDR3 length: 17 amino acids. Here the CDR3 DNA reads TGTGCCTGGACGAGTCGGGAGGGGATCCGCTCCTACAATGAGCAGTTCTTC. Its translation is CAWTSREGIRSYNEQFF.

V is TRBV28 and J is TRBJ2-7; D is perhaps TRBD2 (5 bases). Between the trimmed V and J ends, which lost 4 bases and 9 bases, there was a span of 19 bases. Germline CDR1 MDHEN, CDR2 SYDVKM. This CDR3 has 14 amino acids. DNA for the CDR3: TGTGCCAGCAGTTCAGGAGGAAACCTGTATGGGCAGTACTTC. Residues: CASSSGGNLYGQYF. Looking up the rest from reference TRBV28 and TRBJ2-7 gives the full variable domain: DVKVTQSSRYLVKRTGEKVFLECVQDMDHENMFWYRQDPGLGLRLIYFSYDVKMKEKGDIPEGYSVSREKKERFSLILESASTNQTSMYLCASSSGGNLYGQYFGPGTRLTVT.

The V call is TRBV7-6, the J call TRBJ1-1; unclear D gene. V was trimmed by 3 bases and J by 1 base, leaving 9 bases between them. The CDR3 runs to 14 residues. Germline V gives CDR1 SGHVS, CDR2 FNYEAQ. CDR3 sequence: CASSFSAENTEAFF. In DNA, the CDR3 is TGTGCCAGCAGCTTTTCGGCAGAGAACACTGAAGCTTTCTTT. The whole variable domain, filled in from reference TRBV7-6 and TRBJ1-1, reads GAGVSQSPRYKVTKRGQDVALRCDPISGHVSLYWYRQALGQGPEFLTYFNYEAQQDKSGLPNDRFSAERPEGSISTLTIQRTEQRDSAMYRCASSFSAENTEAFFGQGTRLTVV.

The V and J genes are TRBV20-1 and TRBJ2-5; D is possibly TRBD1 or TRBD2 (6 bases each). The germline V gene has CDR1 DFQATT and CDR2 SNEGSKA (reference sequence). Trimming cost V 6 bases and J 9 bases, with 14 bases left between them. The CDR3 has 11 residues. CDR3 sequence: CSAKIRGAQYF. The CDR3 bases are TGCAGTGCCAAAATTAGGGGGGCCCAGTACTTC.

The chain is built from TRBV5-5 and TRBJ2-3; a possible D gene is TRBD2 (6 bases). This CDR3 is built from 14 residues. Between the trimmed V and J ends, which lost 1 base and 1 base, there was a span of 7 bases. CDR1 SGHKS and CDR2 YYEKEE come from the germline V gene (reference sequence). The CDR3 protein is CASSLWEGTDTQYF. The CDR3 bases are TGTGCCAGCAGCTTGTGGGAGGGCACAGATACGCAGTATTTT. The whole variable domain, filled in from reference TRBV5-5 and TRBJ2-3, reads DAGVTQSPTHLIKTRGQQVTLRCSPISGHKSVSWYQQVLGQGPQFIFQYYEKEERGRGNFPDRFSARQFPNYSSELNVNALLLGDSALYLCASSLWEGTDTQYFGPGTRLTVL.

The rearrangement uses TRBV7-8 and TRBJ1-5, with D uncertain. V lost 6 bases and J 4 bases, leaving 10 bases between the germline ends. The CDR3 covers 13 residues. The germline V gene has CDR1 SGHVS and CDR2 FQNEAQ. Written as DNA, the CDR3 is TGTGCCAGCAGTTCTACAGTGAATCAGCCCCAGCATTTT. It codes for CASSSTVNQPQHF.

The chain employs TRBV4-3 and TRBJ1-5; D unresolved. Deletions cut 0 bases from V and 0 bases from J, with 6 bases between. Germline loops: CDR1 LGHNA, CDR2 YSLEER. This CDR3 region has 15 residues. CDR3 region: CASSQDLSSNQPQHF. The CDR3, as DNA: TGCGCCAGCAGCCAAGATCTAAGTAGCAATCAGCCCCAGCATTTT.

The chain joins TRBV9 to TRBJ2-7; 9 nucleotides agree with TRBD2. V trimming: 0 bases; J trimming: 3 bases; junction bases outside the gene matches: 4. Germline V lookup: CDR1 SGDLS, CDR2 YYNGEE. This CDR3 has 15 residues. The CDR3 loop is CASSVGSGSDYEQYF. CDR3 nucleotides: TGTGCCAGCAGCGTAGGTAGCGGGAGTGACTACGAGCAGTACTTC.

The CDR3 region is CASSLSHQIPEAFF. Written as DNA, the CDR3 is TGCGCCAGCAGCTTGAGTCATCAAATCCCTGAAGCTTTCTTT. The chain links TRBV5-1 to TRBJ1-1; D is unresolved. CDR1 SGHRS and CDR2 YFSETQ come from the germline V gene. The CDR3 covers 14 residues. The V gene lost 1 base and the J gene lost 6 bases, with 13 bases spanning the gap. The variable domain in full, completed from reference TRBV5-1 and TRBJ1-1, reads KAGVTQTPRYLIKTRGQQVTLSCSPISGHRSVSWYQQTPGQGLQFLFEYFSETQRNKGNFPGRFSGRQFSNSRSEMNVSTLELGDSALYLCASSLSHQIPEAFFGQGTRLTVV.